The present TCR beta chain was sequenced within a study of multiple sclerosis patients with progressive multifocal leukoencephalopathy. Study-wide results and limits: Findings may reflect JC virus infection or just general immunocompromise. Most PML patients had lower entropy, suggesting less diverse TRB repertoires.

This clone appeared a few times. What it recognizes is unknown. This was a survey-level run. Using immunoSEQ multiplex PCR, the repertoire was profiled, and TCRdb retains in-frame clones only, with some absent. The sample includes 30,000 to 35,000 clones, roughly 84% of them seen just once. The CDR3 covers 15 residues. Deletions cut 0 bases from V and 4 bases from J, with 9 bases between. The germline V gene encodes CDR1 LGHNA and CDR2 YSLEER. Time point given: time of PML onset. The sequencing here drew on PBMCs, taken from a patient treated with natalizumab. The source is a human donor with progressive multifocal leukoencephalopathy. The chain joins TRBV4-3 to TRBJ1-4; D gene ambiguous. The CDR3 loop is CASSQDGRDNEKLFF. DNA for the CDR3: TGCGCCAGCAGCCAAGATGGTCGGGATAATGAAAAACTGTTTTTT.